These 23 T cell receptor beta chains originate from one sample sequenced in a study of cytomegalovirus exposure and HLA in healthy donors. PCR used 60 Vbeta primers and 13 Jbeta primers. Sequencing was performed with immunoSEQ multiplex PCR; in TCRdb, only in-frame clones are kept and a portion is missing. The data hold 150,000 to 200,000 clones, with around four fifths observed a single time. Sequenced sample: PBMCs. The receptors derive from a man aged 50-60 years in good health and CMV-seropositive.

The chain joins TRBV2 to TRBJ2-3; D ambiguous. Germline-derived CDR1 and CDR2 are SNHLY and FYNNEI. The germline V and J ends were trimmed by 2 bases and 4 bases, with 19 bases remaining between them. This CDR3 is built from 17 residues. For the CDR3, the DNA is TGTGCCAGCAGTGAACTGGGCCCCACCTTCACGGCAGATACGCAGTATTTT. Its protein is CASSELGPTFTADTQYF.

This clone has only one observation. The chain recombines TRBV5-4 with TRBJ1-1, with D unclear. The CDR3 has 15 amino acids. The V and J ends lost 0 bases and 7 bases respectively, with 16 bases between them. The germline V gene has CDR1 SGHNT and CDR2 YYREEE (reference sequence). The CDR3 region is CASSLDLQSGSEAFF. In DNA, the CDR3 is TGTGCCAGCAGCTTGGATCTCCAGTCTGGGAGTGAAGCTTTCTTT.

The V gene is TRBV28, the J gene TRBJ2-4, with TRBD1 identical over 7 bases. V lost 6 bases, J lost 0 bases, and 5 bases stayed unmatched. CDR3 size: 15 residues. Germline values: CDR1 MDHEN, CDR2 SYDVKM. DNA for the CDR3: TGTGCCAGCAGCTCACAGGGGCTAGCCAAAAACATTCAGTACTTC. Translating gives CASSSQGLAKNIQYF.

J is TRBJ1-1 and V is TRBV4-3, with D hard to call. The V end was cut by 0 bases, the J end by 1 base, with 6 bases between. Germline V gene sequence: CDR1 LGHNA, CDR2 YSLEER. The CDR3 is 14 amino acids. CDR3 sequence: CASSQEMANTEAFF. CDR3 coding DNA: TGCGCCAGCAGCCAAGAAATGGCGAACACTGAAGCTTTCTTT.

The rearrangement links TRBV4-2 to TRBJ2-3, with TRBD2 matching 13 bases. The CDR3 extends over 15 amino acids. V dropped 3 bases and J dropped 4; count of bases not matched to a gene: 1. In germline, CDR1 is LGHNA, CDR2 YNFKEQ. The DNA for the CDR3 is TGTGCCAGCAGCCAGGGACTAGCGGGATCAGATACGCAGTATTTT. Its translation is CASSQGLAGSDTQYF.

The genes are TRBV6-5 and TRBJ1-1; no reliable D call. Deletions cut 6 bases from V and 1 base from J, with 9 bases between. Germline CDR1 is MNHEY and CDR2 is SVGAGI. The CDR3 is made up of 13 amino acids. The CDR3 DNA reads as TGTGCCAGCAGGCGTACAGCGAACACTGAAGCTTTCTTT. Protein sequence: CASRRTANTEAFF.

Here the CDR3 reads CASSYSGLAVYEQYF. The CDR3 nucleotides read TGTGCCAGCAGTTACTCGGGACTAGCGGTTTACGAGCAGTACTTC. The chain joins TRBV6-5 to TRBJ2-5; 11 nucleotides agree with TRBD2. Judging by the DNA end, TRBJ2-7 fits better; the J call may be wrong. CDR1 is MNHEY, CDR2 SVGAGI, per germline. The CDR3 contains 15 residues.

V usage is TRBV27 and J usage is TRBJ1-5, with a possible D match to TRBD1 (5 bases). Trimming removed 2 bases from V and 6 bases from J, with 11 bases in between. CDR1 and CDR2 from the germline V gene are MNHEY and SMNVEV (reference sequence). This CDR3 is built from 14 residues. The CDR3 region has the DNA TGTGCCAGCAGTTTAATGGGGGGGGGTCAGCCCCAGCATTTT. As protein: CASSLMGGGQPQHF.

The chain recombines TRBV14 with TRBJ2-7; D is unclear. V was shortened by 3 bases and J by 4 bases, with 16 bases between the two germline ends. From germline, CDR1 is SGHDN and CDR2 FVKESK. CDR3 length: 15 residues. CDR3 residues: CASSHVRGSAYEQYF. CDR3 sequence (DNA): TGTGCCAGCAGCCATGTTCGCGGAAGTGCTTACGAGCAGTACTTC.

The chain has TRBV11-2 and TRBJ2-1; TRBD2 agrees at 7 bases. The length of the CDR3 is 15 residues. Germline lookup yields CDR1 SGHAT and CDR2 FQNNGV. Trimming took 5 bases from V and 3 from J; bases not matched to a gene: 7. The CDR3 region is CASSLAGEHYNEQFF. The CDR3 nucleotides are TGTGCCAGCAGCCTCGCGGGGGAACACTACAATGAGCAGTTCTTC.

This chain joins TRBV30 and TRBJ2-1, with 12 bases matching TRBD2. Germline V gene lookup returns CDR1 GTSNPN and CDR2 SVGIG (reference sequence). V lost 1 base and J lost 5; bases outside the gene matches: 6. The CDR3 contains 16 residues. CDR3 DNA sequence: TGTGCCTGGAGTGGTCCTAGCGGGGGGGCTCACAATGAGCAGTTCTTC. As protein: CAWSGPSGGAHNEQFF. The full variable domain, completed using reference TRBV30 and TRBJ2-1, is SQTIHQWPATLVQPVGSPLSLECTVEGTSNPNLYWYRQAAGRGLQLLFYSVGIGQISSEVPQNLSASRPQDRQFILSSKKLLLSDSGFYLCAWSGPSGGAHNEQFFGPGTRLTVL.

J is TRBJ1-2 and V is TRBV9; TRBD1 agrees at 8 bases. V lost 3 bases to trimming and J lost 5 bases; unmatched junction nucleotides: 21. Looked up from germline, CDR1 is SGDLS and CDR2 is YYNGEE. This CDR3 is 19 amino acids long. CDR3 loop: CASSARGGDRGANSYGYTF. The CDR3 DNA follows: TGTGCCAGCAGCGCAAGGGGAGGAGACAGGGGCGCTAATTCGTATGGCTACACCTTC.

The rearrangement links TRBV10-3 to TRBJ2-7; a possible D gene is TRBD1 (6 bases). CDR3 length equals 16 residues. Germline CDR1 is ENHRY and CDR2 is SYGVKD. Trimming left V 6 bases short and J 2 bases short, with 20 bases between. CDR3 sequence reads: CAIRLFRGTHTYEQYF. The CDR3 nucleotides read TGTGCCATCAGACTATTTAGAGGGACACATACCTACGAGCAGTACTTC.

The chain has TRBV5-1 and TRBJ1-3; D not resolved. V lost 0 bases to trimming and J lost 2 bases, with 15 bases between them. The germline gives CDR1 SGHRS, CDR2 YFSETQ. This CDR3 is built from 17 residues. CDR3 amino acids: CASSLALSPTAGNTIYF. CDR3 sequence (DNA): TGCGCCAGCAGCTTGGCTTTGTCCCCAACTGCTGGAAACACCATATATTTT. The whole variable domain, filled in from reference TRBV5-1 and TRBJ1-3, reads KAGVTQTPRYLIKTRGQQVTLSCSPISGHRSVSWYQQTPGQGLQFLFEYFSETQRNKGNFPGRFSGRQFSNSRSEMNVSTLELGDSALYLCASSLALSPTAGNTIYFGEGSWLTVV.

This chain joins TRBV2 and TRBJ2-1; 8 bases fit TRBD2. V shed 7 bases and J 1 base; nucleotides not matched to a gene: 3. Germline V gene data show CDR1 as SNHLY and CDR2 as FYNNEI. This CDR3 region has 14 residues. CDR3 nucleotide sequence: TGTGCCAGCAAGCGGGAGAGGTCCTACAATGAGCAGTTCTTC. It encodes CASKRERSYNEQFF.

The chain couples TRBV5-1 to TRBJ2-6; TRBD1 matches at 8 bases. With 0 bases clipped from V and 2 bases from J, the junction kept 7 bases outside the gene matches. The germline CDR1 and CDR2 sequences are SGHRS and YFSETQ. This CDR3 comprises 18 residues. CDR3 nucleotides: TGCGCCAGCAGCTTGGGGTGGCTACAGGGGGCTGGGGCCAACGTCCTGACTTTC. Residues: CASSLGWLQGAGANVLTF.

This clone was picked up one time. This chain links TRBV11-2 with TRBJ2-1, with 13 bases matching TRBD2. Unmatched junction bases numbered 10, after V lost 2 bases and J lost 9 bases. The CDR3 is 17 amino acids. In germline, CDR1 is SGHAT, CDR2 FQNNGV. The CDR3 coding sequence is TGTGCCAGCAGCTTAACCGGGACTAGCGGGAACCTTGGTGAGCAGTTCTTC. Translation gives CASSLTGTSGNLGEQFF.

This chain uses TRBV11-2 with TRBJ2-7, with 7 bases lining up with TRBD2. J gave up 2 bases and V 7 bases, and 5 bases lay outside the gene matches. CDR1 is SGHAT and CDR2 is FQNNGV in the germline V gene. The CDR3 is 13 residues long. CDR3 sequence (DNA): TGTGCCAGCACCCAAGCGGGAACCTACGAGCAGTACTTC. Translation gives CASTQAGTYEQYF.

This clone was counted a few times. CDR3 region: CASSYSTRARETQYF. In DNA form, the CDR3 reads TGTGCCAGCAGTTACTCGACCAGGGCGCGGGAGACCCAGTACTTC. The V and J genes are TRBV6-5 and TRBJ2-5; D is perhaps TRBD1 (5 bases). Looked up from germline, CDR1 is MNHEY and CDR2 is SVGAGI. V lost 0 bases to trimming and J lost 5 bases, with 13 bases between them. This CDR3 spans 15 amino acids.

The chain recombines TRBV29-1 with TRBJ2-7; D might be TRBD1 (6 bases). Trimming took 1 base from V and 3 from J, leaving 10 bases between them. The CDR3 has 13 amino acids. Germline V gene lookup returns CDR1 SQVTM and CDR2 ANQGSEA. The CDR3 DNA reads as TGCAGCGTTGAAGCGGGACAAGGCTACGAGCAGTACTTC. Residues: CSVEAGQGYEQYF.

V usage is TRBV10-3 and J usage is TRBJ1-5, with unresolved D. This CDR3 spans 14 amino acids. CDR1 and CDR2 (germline): ENHRY, SYGVKD. V was trimmed by 3 bases and J by 4 bases, leaving 10 bases between them. CDR3 in amino acids: CAISDTATNQPQHF. CDR3 sequence (DNA): TGTGCCATCAGTGATACAGCCACAAATCAGCCCCAGCATTTT.

This chain links TRBV10-1 with TRBJ2-1, with 8 bases identical to TRBD2. Germline V CDR1 and CDR2: WNHNN, SYGVQD (reference sequence). The ends lost 0 bases at V and 4 bases at J; junction bases unmatched: 5. CDR3 length equals 16 residues. CDR3 residues: CASSESGTRKYNEQFF. CDR3 nucleotides: TGCGCCAGCAGTGAGTCCGGGACTAGAAAGTACAATGAGCAGTTCTTC.

The chain uses TRBV4-2 and TRBJ1-3; the match to TRBD1 covers 10 bases. The CDR3 length is 17 residues. V was pared by 0 bases and J by 4 bases, with 6 bases of the junction left unmatched. Germline values: CDR1 LGHNA, CDR2 YNFKEQ. This CDR3 is CASSQDLGTGVGNTIYF. CDR3 DNA: TGTGCCAGCAGCCAAGATCTCGGGACAGGGGTGGGAAACACCATATATTTT.